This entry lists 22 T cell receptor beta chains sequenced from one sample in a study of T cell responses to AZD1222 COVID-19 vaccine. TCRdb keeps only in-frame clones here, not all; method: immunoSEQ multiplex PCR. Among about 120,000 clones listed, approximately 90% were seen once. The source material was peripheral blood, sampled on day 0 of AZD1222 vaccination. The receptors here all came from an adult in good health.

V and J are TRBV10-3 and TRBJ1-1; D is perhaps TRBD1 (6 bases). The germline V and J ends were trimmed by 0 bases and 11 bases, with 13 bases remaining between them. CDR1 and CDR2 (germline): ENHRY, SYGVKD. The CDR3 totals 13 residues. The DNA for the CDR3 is TGTGCCATCAGTGAGTCCCCAGGGGCGTCGGCTTTCTTT. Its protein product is CAISESPGASAFF.

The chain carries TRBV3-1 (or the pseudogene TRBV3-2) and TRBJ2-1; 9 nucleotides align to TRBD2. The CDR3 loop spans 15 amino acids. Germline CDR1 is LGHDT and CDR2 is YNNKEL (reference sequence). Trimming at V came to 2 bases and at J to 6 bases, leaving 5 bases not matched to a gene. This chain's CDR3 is CASSQWREGRNEQFF. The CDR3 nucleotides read TGTGCCAGCAGCCAATGGCGGGAGGGTCGCAATGAGCAGTTCTTC.

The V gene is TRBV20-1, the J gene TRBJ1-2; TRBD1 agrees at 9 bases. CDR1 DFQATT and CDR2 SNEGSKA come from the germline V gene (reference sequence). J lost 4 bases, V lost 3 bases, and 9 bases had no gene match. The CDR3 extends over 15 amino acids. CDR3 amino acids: CSASRGGQGAYGYTF. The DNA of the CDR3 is TGCAGTGCTAGTCGGGGGGGACAGGGTGCCTATGGCTACACCTTC.

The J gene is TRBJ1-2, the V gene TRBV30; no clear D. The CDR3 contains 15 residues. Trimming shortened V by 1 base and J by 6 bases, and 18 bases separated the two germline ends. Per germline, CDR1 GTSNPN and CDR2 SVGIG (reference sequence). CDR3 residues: CAWSDIAADMDGYTF. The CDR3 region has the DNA TGTGCCTGGAGTGACATCGCGGCCGATATGGATGGCTACACCTTC.

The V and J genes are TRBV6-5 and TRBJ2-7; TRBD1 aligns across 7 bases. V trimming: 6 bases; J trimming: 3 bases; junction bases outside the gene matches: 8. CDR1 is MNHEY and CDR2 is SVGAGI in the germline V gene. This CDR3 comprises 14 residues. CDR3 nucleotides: TGTGCCAGCAGACAGGGGCCGGGATACTACGAGCAGTACTTC. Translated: CASRQGPGYYEQYF.

The CDR3 sequence is CASAKTGPNEQFF. CDR3 nucleotide sequence: TGTGCCAGCGCCAAGACCGGGCCAAATGAGCAGTTCTTC. V usage is TRBV11-2 and J usage is TRBJ2-1, with D unclear. Germline-derived CDR1 and CDR2 are SGHAT and FQNNGV. The V end lost 8 bases, the J end lost 7 bases, and 15 bases lay between the germline ends. The CDR3 loop spans 13 amino acids.

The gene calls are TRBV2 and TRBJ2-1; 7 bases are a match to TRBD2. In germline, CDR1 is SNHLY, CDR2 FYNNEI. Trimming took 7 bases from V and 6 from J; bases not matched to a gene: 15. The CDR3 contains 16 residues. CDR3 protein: CASIVGRLAARNEQFF. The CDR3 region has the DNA TGTGCCAGCATTGTGGGCCGGCTAGCGGCGCGCAATGAGCAGTTCTTC.

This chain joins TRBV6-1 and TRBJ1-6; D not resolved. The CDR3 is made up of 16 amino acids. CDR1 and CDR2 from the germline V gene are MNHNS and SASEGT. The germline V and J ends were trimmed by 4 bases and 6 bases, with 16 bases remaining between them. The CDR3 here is CASSASRVWPNSPLHF. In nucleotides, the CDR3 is TGTGCCAGCAGTGCCAGCCGGGTTTGGCCTAATTCACCCCTCCACTTT.

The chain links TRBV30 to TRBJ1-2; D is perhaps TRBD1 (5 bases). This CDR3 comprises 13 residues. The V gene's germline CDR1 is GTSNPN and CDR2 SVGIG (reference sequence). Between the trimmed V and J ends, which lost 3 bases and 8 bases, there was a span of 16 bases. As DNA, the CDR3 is TGTGCCTGGAGCGTTACAGGAGCGGGGGGCTACACCTTC. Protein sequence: CAWSVTGAGGYTF.

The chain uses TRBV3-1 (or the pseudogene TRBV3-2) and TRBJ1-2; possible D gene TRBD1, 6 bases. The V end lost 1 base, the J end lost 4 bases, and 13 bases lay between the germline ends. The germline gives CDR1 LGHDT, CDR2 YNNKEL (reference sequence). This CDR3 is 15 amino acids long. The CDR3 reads CASSQGDRYSYGYTF. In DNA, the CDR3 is TGTGCCAGCAGCCAAGGAGACAGGTACAGCTATGGCTACACCTTC.

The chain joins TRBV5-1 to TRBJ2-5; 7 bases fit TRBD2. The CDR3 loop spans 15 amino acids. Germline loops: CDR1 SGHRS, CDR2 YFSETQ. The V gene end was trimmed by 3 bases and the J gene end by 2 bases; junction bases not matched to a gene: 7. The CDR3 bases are TGCGCCAGCAGCTCGGCGGGAGCCTGGCAAGAGACCCAGTACTTC. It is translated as CASSSAGAWQETQYF.

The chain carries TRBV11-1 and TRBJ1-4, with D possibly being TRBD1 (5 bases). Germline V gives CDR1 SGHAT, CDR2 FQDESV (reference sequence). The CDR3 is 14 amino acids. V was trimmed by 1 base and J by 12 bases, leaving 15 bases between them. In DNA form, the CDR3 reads TGTGCCAGCAGCTTAGGTCCGACAGCCGAAGAACTGTTTTTT. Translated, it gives CASSLGPTAEELFF.

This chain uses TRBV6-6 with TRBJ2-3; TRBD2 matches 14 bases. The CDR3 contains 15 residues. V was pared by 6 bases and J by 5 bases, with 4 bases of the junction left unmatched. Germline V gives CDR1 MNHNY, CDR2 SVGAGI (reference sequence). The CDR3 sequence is CASRGTSGSGDTQYF. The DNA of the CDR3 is TGTGCCAGCAGGGGGACTAGCGGGAGTGGAGATACGCAGTATTTT.

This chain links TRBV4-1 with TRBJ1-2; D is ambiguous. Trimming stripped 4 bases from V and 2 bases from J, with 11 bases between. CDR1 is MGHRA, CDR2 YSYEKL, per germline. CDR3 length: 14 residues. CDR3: CASSPQNLNYGYTF. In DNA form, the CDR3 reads TGCGCCAGCAGCCCACAGAACCTAAACTATGGCTACACCTTC.

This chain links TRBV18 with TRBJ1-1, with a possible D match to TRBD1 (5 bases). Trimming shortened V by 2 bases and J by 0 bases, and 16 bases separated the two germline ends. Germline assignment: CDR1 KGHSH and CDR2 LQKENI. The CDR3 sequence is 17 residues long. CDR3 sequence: CASSPGVRGALNTEAFF. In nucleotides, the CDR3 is TGTGCCAGCTCACCAGGGGTCCGGGGCGCGTTGAACACTGAAGCTTTCTTT.

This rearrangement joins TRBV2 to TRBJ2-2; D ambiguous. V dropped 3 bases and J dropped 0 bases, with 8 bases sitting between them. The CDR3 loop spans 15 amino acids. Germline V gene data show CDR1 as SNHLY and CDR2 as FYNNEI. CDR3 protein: CASSDPQANTGELFF. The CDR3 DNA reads TGTGCCAGCAGTGATCCTCAGGCGAACACCGGGGAGCTGTTTTTT.

For the CDR3, the DNA is TGTGCCACCAGTGATTTGAAGGGGCTACGGGATGAGCAGTTCTTC. Residues: CATSDLKGLRDEQFF. This chain uses TRBV24-1 with TRBJ2-1, with a weak D call TRBD1 (5 bases). Germline CDR1 is KGHDR and CDR2 is SFDVKD. This CDR3 comprises 15 residues. V was trimmed by 0 bases and J by 8 bases, leaving 13 bases between them.

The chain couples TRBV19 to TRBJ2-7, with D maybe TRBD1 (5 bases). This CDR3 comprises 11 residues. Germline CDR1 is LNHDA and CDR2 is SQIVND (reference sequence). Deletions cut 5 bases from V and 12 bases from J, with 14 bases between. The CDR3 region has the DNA TGTGCCAGTAGTGGTGGGGCAGCGCCGTACTTC. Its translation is CASSGGAAPYF.

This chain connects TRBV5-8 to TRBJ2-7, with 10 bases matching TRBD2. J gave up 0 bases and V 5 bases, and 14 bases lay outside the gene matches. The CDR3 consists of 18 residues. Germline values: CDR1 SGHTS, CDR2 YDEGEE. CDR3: CASRLGTAIAGGSYEQYF. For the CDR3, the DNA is TGTGCCAGCAGGCTGGGGACAGCGATAGCGGGAGGCTCCTACGAGCAGTACTTC.

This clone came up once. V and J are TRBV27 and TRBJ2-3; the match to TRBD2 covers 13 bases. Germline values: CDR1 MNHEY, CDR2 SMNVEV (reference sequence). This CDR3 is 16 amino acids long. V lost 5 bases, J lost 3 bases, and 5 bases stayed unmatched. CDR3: CASSTWTSGSTDTQYF. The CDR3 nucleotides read TGTGCCAGCAGTACATGGACTAGCGGGAGTACAGATACGCAGTATTTT.

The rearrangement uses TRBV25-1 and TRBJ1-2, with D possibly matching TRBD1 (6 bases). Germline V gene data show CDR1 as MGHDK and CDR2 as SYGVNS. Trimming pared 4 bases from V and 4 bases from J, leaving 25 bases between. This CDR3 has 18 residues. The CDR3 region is CASSGGRVGAHSLYGYTF. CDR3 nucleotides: TGTGCCAGCAGTGGAGGCCGAGTGGGGGCCCACTCTCTCTATGGCTACACCTTC.

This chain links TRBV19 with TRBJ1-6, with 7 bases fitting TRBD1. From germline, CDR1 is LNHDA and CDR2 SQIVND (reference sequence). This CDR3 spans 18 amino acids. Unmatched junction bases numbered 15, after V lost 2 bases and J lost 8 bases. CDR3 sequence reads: CASSIPRAGTASDSPLHF. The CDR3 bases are TGTGCCAGTAGTATACCCCGGGCCGGGACAGCTTCGGATTCACCCCTCCACTTT.